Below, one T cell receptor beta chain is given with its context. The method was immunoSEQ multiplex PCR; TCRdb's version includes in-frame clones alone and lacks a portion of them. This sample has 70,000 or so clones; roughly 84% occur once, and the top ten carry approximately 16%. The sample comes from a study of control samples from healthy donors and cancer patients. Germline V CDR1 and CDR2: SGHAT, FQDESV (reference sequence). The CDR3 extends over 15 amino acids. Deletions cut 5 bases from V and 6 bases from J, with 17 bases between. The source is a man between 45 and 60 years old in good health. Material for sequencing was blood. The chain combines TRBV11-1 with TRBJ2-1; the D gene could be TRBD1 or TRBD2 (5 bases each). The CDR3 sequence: CASSRDQWAVNEQFF. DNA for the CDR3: TGTGCCAGCAGCCGGGACCAGTGGGCGGTCAATGAGCAGTTCTTC. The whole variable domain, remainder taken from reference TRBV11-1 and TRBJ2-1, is EAEVAQSPRYKITEKSQAVAFWCDPISGHATLYWYRQILGQGPELLVQFQDESVVDDSQLPKDRFSAERLKGVDSTLKIQPAELGDSAMYLCASSRDQWAVNEQFFGPGTRLTVL.